What follows are 10 T cell receptor beta chains derived from one specimen sequenced in a study of CD8 T cells in ankylosing spondylitis. TCRdb re-derived calls from the 5' RACE reads in MiXCR, one entry per CDR3 protein. The top ten clones hold about a third of a sample with under 300,000 distinct CDR3 sequences, more than 15% of them seen once. Specimen: blood, either unsorted or a sorted T cell fraction (not recorded which). The receptors here all came from a male donor with ankylosing spondylitis or in good health (not recorded which).

This clonotype turned up a few times. The V gene is TRBV7-8, the J gene TRBJ2-1; perhaps TRBD2 as D (6 bases). The CDR3 is 16 amino acids. V was cut by 5 bases and J by 4 bases, with 18 bases left in between. Germline V gene data show CDR1 as SGHVS and CDR2 as FQNEAQ. CDR3 residues: CASSRLVSGRYNEQFF. DNA for the CDR3: TGTGCCAGCAGCCGTCTCGTCTCGGGGAGGTACAATGAGCAGTTCTTC.

The chain combines TRBV12-5 with TRBJ2-1; 8 positions agree with TRBD2. Trimming at V came to 3 bases and at J to 3 bases, leaving 1 base not matched to a gene. Germline CDR1 is LGHNT and CDR2 is FRNRAP. CDR3 length: 14 amino acids. CDR3 sequence reads: CASGFSGIYNEQFF. Written as DNA, the CDR3 is TGTGCTAGTGGTTTTAGCGGGATCTACAATGAGCAGTTCTTC.

This chain links TRBV4-1 with TRBJ1-1; 7 nucleotides agree with TRBD1. Germline loops: CDR1 MGHRA, CDR2 YSYEKL. V lost 1 base, J lost 3 bases, and 5 bases stayed unmatched. The CDR3 loop spans 15 amino acids. This chain's CDR3 is CASSQVGQGDTEAFF. CDR3 nucleotide sequence: TGCGCCAGCAGCCAAGTCGGGCAGGGGGACACTGAAGCTTTCTTT.

This clonotype was seen at least ten times. J is TRBJ1-5 and V is TRBV6-5; D gene uncertain. V dropped 4 bases and J dropped 5 bases, with 9 bases sitting between them. Germline-derived CDR1 and CDR2 are MNHEY and SVGAGI. This CDR3 comprises 13 residues. The CDR3 spells CASSSLLDQPQHF. The CDR3 nucleotides read TGTGCCAGCAGTTCCTTGCTGGATCAGCCCCAGCATTTT.

This clonotype was seen only a few times. As DNA, the CDR3 is TGCGCCAGCAGCTTGGAGAGTGCCGGAAACACCATATATTTT. Translating gives CASSLESAGNTIYF. The chain carries TRBV5-1 and TRBJ1-3, with D unresolved. V was clipped by 0 bases and J by 4 bases, with 8 bases between them. Germline lookup yields CDR1 SGHRS and CDR2 YFSETQ. The CDR3 runs 14 residues.

This chain uses TRBV27 with TRBJ2-1; 9 bases line up with TRBD1. Losses at the gene ends were 5 bases for V and 9 bases for J; bases not matched to a gene: 8. The CDR3 runs to 14 residues. The V gene's germline CDR1 is MNHEY and CDR2 SMNVEV (reference sequence). CDR3 region: CASSLGQGFSEQFF. DNA of the CDR3: TGTGCCAGCAGTCTGGGACAGGGCTTCAGTGAGCAGTTCTTC.

This chain links TRBV21-1 with TRBJ2-7; the table names TRBD2, a call not compared with the DNA. TRBV21-1 has pseudogene status. There are 14 residues in the CDR3. The CDR3 sequence: CASAHAAGVDEQYF. Written as DNA, the CDR3 is TGTGCCAGCGCCCATGCAGCGGGAGTCGACGAGCAGTACTTC.

This clonotype was found a few times. V is TRBV6-5 and J is TRBJ2-7; D gene ambiguous. This CDR3 is 14 amino acids long. CDR1 is MNHEY, CDR2 SVGAGI, per germline. V was trimmed by 2 bases and J by 0 bases, leaving 8 bases between them. CDR3 bases: TGTGCCAGCAGTTACCCATCCGACTCCTACGAGCAGTACTTC. Protein product: CASSYPSDSYEQYF.

CDR3 DNA: TGCGCCAGCACCAGAGATTATAATTCACCCCTCCACTTT. This encodes CASTRDYNSPLHF. The chain couples TRBV4-3 to TRBJ1-6; D gene unclear. The CDR3 has 13 amino acids. V dropped 7 bases and J dropped 4 bases, with 8 bases sitting between them. The germline gives CDR1 LGHNA, CDR2 YSLEER.

This clonotype has more than one count but fewer than ten. This sequence joins TRBV9 and TRBJ1-2; no definite D call. V was clipped by 0 bases and J by 3 bases, with 9 bases between them. Germline CDR1 and CDR2: SGDLS and YYNGEE. The CDR3 has 14 residues. CDR3 sequence (DNA): TGTGCCAGCAGCGTAGCCGACGCGGACTATGGCTACACCTTC. This sequence encodes CASSVADADYGYTF.